Listed below are T cell receptor beta chains from one sample, sequenced in a study of T cells in Graves' hyperthyroidism and ophthalmopathy. TCRdb reprocessed the multiplex PCR reads with MiXCR, giving one entry per CDR3 protein. Here the sample spans fewer than 40,000 distinct CDR3 sequences, approximately 50% being singletons. The sequencing input was blood. The receptors were gathered from a woman aged 40 to 55 with Graves' ophthalmopathy. Both conserved end residues are trimmed from each CDR3. The order of the fields is V gene, CDR3 length, J gene, CDR3 protein.

V: TRBV5-1
length: 14
J: TRBJ2-1
CDR3: ASSPTSSGSTNEQF

V: TRBV5-1
length: 12
J: TRBJ2-7
CDR3: ASSLGQYSYEQY

V: TRBV7-2
length: 11
J: TRBJ2-7
CDR3: ASSTYLFYEQY

V: TRBV9
length: 12
J: TRBJ1-2
CDR3: ASSAPEDSYGYT

V: TRBV24-1
length: 10
J: TRBJ2-2
CDR3: ATSVAAGELF

V: TRBV5-1
length: 12
J: TRBJ2-7
CDR3: ASRVVERDYEQY

V: TRBV29-1
length: 11
J: TRBJ1-1
CDR3: SVEGGMNTEAF

V: TRBV7-9
length: 11
J: TRBJ2-2
CDR3: ATPGQFTGELF

V: TRBV9
length: 12
J: TRBJ2-1
CDR3: ASTDDGRSNEQF

V: TRBV2
length: 12
J: TRBJ2-2
CDR3: ASHWTEGSGELF

V: TRBV18
length: 12
J: TRBJ2-2
CDR3: ASSPAINTGELF

V: TRBV29-1
length: 9
J: TRBJ1-1
CDR3: SDTGFAEAF

V: TRBV20-1
length: 15
J: TRBJ2-1
CDR3: SARRRLAGARNNEQF

V: TRBV3-1
length: 11
J: TRBJ2-7
CDR3: ASSQEGGYEQY

V: TRBV4-3
length: 14
J: TRBJ2-7
CDR3: ASSQRYQGIVYEQY

V: TRBV10-3
length: 10
J: TRBJ1-3
CDR3: AISPGRNTIY

V: TRBV5-6
length: 14
J: TRBJ2-7
CDR3: ASSSKWGTGLYEQY

V: TRBV7-6
length: 11
J: TRBJ2-5
CDR3: ASSYPGEETQY

V: TRBV19
length: 12
J: TRBJ2-7
CDR3: ASSIPGQSDVQY

V: TRBV7-9
length: 15
J: TRBJ2-5
CDR3: ASSLAQGAGVAGPQY

V: TRBV9
length: 16
J: TRBJ1-6
CDR3: ASSATSRVSSYNSPLH

V: TRBV27
length: 12
J: TRBJ1-1
CDR3: ASSVKLSNTGAF